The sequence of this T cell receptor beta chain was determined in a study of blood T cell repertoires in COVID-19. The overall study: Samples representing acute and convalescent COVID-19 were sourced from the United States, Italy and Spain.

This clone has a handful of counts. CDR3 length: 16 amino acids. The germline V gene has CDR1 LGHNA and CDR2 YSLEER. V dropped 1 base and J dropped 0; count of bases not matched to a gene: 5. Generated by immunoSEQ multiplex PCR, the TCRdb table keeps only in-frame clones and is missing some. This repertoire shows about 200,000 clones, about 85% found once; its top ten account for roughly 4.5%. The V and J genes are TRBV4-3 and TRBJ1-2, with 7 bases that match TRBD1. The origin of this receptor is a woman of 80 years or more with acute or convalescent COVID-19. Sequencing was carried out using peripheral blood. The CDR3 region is CASSQARQGPNYGYTF. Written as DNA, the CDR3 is TGCGCCAGCAGCCAAGCACGACAGGGACCTAACTATGGCTACACCTTC.